This T cell receptor (beta chain) was obtained from a study of beta chain features in type 1 diabetes. The overall study: Cells sorted and examined across all samples totaled 107,917,701. Regarding the study as a whole: Sequencing of cDNA might inflate the share of cells that strongly express TCR. Shortening of TCRB CDR3s, moderate but significant, appeared in all four CD4+ subsets of Type 1 diabetes patients.

Trimming at V came to 6 bases and at J to 5 bases, leaving 5 bases not matched to a gene. CDR1 and CDR2 (germline): LNHDA, SQIVND (reference sequence). The CDR3 has 13 residues. Expressed TCRB transcripts were sequenced, since all the RNA that had been isolated was reverse transcribed. The assay was immunoSEQ multiplex PCR, and TCRdb's table has in-frame clones only and misses some. Of 900,000 or so clones listed, 17% are singletons. A word on this clone: What it binds is not known.

CD4+ naive, central memory, regulatory and stem cell-like memory subsets were isolated by sorting on CD45RO/CCR7/CD25/CD127/CD95/CD27. The gene calls are TRBV19 and TRBJ1-2; 8 positions agree with TRBD1. The sample comprised naive CD4+ T cells from blood. The TCR originated in a woman between 18 and 29 years old in good health. CDR3: CASSLDRAYGYTF. The CDR3, as DNA: TGTGCCAGTAGCCTGGACAGGGCGTATGGCTACACCTTC.